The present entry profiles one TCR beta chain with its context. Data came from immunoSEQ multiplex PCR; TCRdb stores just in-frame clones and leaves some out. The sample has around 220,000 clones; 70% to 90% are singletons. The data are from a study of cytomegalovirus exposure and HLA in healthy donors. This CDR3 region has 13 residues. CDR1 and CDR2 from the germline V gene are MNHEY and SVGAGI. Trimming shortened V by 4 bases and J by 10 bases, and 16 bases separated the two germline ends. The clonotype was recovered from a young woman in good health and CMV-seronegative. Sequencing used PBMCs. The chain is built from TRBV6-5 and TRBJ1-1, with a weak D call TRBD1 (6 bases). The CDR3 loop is CASSLQGLKGAFF. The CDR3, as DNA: TGTGCCAGCAGTTTACAGGGATTAAAGGGAGCTTTCTTT.